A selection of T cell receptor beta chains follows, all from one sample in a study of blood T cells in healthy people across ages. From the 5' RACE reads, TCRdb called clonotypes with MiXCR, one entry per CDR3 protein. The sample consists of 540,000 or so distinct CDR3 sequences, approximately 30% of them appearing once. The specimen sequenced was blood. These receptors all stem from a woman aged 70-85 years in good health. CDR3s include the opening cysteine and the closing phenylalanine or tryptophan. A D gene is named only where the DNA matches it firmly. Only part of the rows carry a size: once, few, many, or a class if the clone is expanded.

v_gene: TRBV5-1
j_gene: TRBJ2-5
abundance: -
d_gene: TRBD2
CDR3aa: CASSLNSGGALETQYF
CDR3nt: TGCGCCAGCAGCCTGAATAGCGGGGGGGCCTTAGAGACCCAGTACTTC

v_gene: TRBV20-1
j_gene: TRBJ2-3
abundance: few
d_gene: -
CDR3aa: CSARAVLSTDTQYF
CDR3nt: TGCAGTGCTAGAGCGGTGCTCAGCACAGATACGCAGTATTTT

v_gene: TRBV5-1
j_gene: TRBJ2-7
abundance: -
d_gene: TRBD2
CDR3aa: CASSLIASGLSYEQYF
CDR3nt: TGCGCCAGCAGCTTGATCGCTAGCGGACTCTCCTACGAGCAGTACTTC

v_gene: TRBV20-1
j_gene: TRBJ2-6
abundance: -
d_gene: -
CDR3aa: CSASTNSGANVLTF
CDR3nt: TGCAGTGCCTCAACTAACTCTGGGGCCAACGTCCTGACTTTC

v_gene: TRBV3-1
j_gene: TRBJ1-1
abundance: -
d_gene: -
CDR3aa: CASSPPWGGEGTEAFF
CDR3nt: TGTGCCAGCAGCCCCCCTTGGGGAGGGGAGGGCACTGAAGCTTTCTTT

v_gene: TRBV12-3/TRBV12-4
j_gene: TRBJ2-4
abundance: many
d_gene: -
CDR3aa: CASSLSLAKNIQYF
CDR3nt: TGTGCCAGCAGTTTAAGCCTAGCCAAAAACATTCAGTACTTC

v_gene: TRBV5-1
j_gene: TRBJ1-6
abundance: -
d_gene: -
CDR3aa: CASSLAAGEGSPLHF
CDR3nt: TGCGCCAGCAGCTTGGCGGCAGGGGAAGGATCACCCCTCCACTTT

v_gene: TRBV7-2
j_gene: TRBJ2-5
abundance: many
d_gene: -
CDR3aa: CASSLQGGTQYF
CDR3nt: TGTGCCAGCAGCCTCCAGGGTGGGACCCAGTACTTC

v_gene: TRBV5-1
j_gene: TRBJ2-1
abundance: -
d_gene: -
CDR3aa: CASSLAVGVEAEQFF
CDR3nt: TGCGCCAGCAGCTTGGCCGTGGGGGTGGAGGCTGAGCAGTTCTTC

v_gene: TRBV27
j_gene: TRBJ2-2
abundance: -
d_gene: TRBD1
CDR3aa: CASSTPGGNTGELFF
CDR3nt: TGTGCCAGCAGCACTCCAGGGGGTAACACCGGGGAGCTGTTTTTT

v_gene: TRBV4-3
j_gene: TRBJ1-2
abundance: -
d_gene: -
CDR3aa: CASSQDTSGGGGYTF
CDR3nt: TGCGCCAGCAGCCAAGATACGTCGGGGGGCGGGGGCTACACCTTC

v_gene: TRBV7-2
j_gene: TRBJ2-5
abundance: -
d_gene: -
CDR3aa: CASSRAPGQETQYF
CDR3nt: TGTGCCAGCAGCCGAGCCCCAGGGCAGGAGACCCAGTACTTC

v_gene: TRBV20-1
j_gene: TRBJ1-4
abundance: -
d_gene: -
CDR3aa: CSAMGGVEEKLFF
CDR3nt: TGCAGTGCTATGGGGGGGGTCGAGGAAAAACTGTTTTTT

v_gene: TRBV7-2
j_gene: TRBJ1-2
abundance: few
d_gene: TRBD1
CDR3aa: CASSPRTGGKGYGYTF
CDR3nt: TGTGCCAGCAGCCCACGGACAGGGGGGAAGGGCTATGGCTACACCTTC

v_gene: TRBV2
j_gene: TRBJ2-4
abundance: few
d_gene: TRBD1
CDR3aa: CASSESRGRGNIQYF
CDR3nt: TGTGCCAGCAGTGAAAGTAGGGGGCGAGGAAACATTCAGTACTTC

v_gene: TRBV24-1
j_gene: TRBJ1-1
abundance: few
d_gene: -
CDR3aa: CATPGGVPGTEAFF
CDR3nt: TGTGCCACTCCGGGAGGGGTGCCGGGCACTGAAGCTTTCTTT

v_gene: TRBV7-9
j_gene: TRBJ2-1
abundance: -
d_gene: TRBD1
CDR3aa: CASSFSGGSIDEQFF
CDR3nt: TGTGCCAGCAGCTTCTCAGGGGGCAGTATCGATGAGCAGTTCTTC

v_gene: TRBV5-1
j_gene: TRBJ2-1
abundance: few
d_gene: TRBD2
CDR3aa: CASSLVPAGQTNEQFF
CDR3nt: TGCGCCAGCAGCTTGGTGCCAGCGGGGCAGACGAATGAGCAGTTCTTC